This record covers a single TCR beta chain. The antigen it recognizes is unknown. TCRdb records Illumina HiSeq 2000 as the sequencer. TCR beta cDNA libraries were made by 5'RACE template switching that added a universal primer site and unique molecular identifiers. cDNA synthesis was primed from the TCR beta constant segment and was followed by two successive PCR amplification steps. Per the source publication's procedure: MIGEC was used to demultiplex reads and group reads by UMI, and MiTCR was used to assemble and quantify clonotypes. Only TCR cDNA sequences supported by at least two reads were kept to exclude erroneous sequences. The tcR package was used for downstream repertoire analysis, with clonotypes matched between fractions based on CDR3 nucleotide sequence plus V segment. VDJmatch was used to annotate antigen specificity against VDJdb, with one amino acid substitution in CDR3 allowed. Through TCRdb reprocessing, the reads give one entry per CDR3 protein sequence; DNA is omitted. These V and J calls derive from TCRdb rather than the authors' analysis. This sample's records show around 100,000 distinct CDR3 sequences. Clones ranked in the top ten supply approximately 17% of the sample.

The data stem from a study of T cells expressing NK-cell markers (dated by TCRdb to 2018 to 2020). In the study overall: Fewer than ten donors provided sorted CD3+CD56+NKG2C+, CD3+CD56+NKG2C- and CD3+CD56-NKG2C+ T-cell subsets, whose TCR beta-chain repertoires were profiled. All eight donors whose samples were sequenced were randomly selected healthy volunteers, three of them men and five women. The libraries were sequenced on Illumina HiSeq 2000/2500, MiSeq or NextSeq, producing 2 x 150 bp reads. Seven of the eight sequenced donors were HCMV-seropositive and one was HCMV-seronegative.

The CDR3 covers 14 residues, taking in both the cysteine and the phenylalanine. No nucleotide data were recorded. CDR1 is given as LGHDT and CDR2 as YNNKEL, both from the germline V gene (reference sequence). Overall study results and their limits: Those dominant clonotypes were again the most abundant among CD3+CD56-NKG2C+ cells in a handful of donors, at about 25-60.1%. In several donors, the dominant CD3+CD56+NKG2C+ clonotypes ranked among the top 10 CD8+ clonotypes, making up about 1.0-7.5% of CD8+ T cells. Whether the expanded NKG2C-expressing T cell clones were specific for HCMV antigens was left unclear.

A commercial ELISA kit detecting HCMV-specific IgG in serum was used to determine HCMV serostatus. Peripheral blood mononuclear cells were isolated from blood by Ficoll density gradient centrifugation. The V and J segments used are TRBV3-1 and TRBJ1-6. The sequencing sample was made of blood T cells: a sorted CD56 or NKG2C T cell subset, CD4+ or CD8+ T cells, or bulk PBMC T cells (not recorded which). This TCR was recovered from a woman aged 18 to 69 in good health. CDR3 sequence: CASSQDLESSPLHF.